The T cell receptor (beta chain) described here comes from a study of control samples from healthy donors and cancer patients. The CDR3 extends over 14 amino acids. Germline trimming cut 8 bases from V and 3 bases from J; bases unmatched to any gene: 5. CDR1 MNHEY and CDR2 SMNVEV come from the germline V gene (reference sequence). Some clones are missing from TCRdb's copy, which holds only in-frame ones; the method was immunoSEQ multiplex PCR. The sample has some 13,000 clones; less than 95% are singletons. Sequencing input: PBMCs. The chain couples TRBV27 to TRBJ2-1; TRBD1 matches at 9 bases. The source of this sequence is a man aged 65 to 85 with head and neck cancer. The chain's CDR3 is CASGPGQGYNEQFF. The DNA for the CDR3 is TGTGCCAGCGGACCGGGACAGGGCTACAATGAGCAGTTCTTC.